This T cell receptor (beta chain) was sequenced for a study of T cells after yellow fever vaccination. Template switching with 5'RACE generated the TCR cDNA and added a universal primer site and UMIs. TCRdb itself ran the 5' RACE reads through MiXCR, one entry per CDR3 protein. The profile covers some 350,000 distinct CDR3 sequences, with roughly 3.9% appearing a single time and under 30% taken by the ten largest. Concerning this clonotype: Its antigen is undetermined.

This CDR3 comprises 17 residues. Per germline, CDR1 SGDLS and CDR2 YYNGEE. Trimming cost V 0 bases and J 5 bases; bases outside gene matches: 7. Study outcomes and limitations: Although most clonotypes did not, a small share appeared in both CD4 and CD8 compartments. Most clones from primary vaccination resurfaced after the booster (around 97% CD4, 75% to 90% CD8). Within FACS-sorted repertoires, abundant clonotypes contaminating from the bulk population could be present.

This specimen was PBMCs, taken 5 days after the yellow fever booster vaccination. The TCR sequence derives from a man younger than 30 who received the YFV17D yellow fever vaccine. This chain links TRBV9 with TRBJ2-1; 11 bases line up with TRBD2. CDR3 nucleotide sequence: TGTGCCAGCAGCGTAGGTATTAGCGGGGGGGTAAACAATGAGCAGTTCTTC. Protein sequence: CASSVGISGGVNNEQFF.